This T cell receptor (beta chain) was recorded in a study of blood T cell repertoires in COVID-19. Study background: Samples came from the United States, Italy and Spain, spanning acute and convalescent COVID-19. PBMCs, B-cell-depleted T cells, or T cells were the source of the cDNA or gDNA that made up the material.

Germline V gene sequence: CDR1 GTSNPN, CDR2 SVGIG (reference sequence). The CDR3 runs 13 residues. Deletions cut 5 bases from V and 2 bases from J, with 12 bases between. As processed by the authors: Quantification of nucleated cells was approximated via reference gene primer amplification. The protocol was immunoSEQ multiplex PCR, while the TCRdb copy is restricted to in-frame clones and leaves out a portion. That table furnishes V, J and clone size, whereas the DNA furnished D and trimming. The repertoire includes fewer than 200,000 clones, about 85% of them detected once, and 6.5% to 10% sits in the top ten. This clone is a singleton in its sample.

This receptor was obtained from a woman aged 60 to 75 with acute or convalescent COVID-19. The rearrangement uses TRBV30 and TRBJ1-2; D unclear. What was sequenced was peripheral blood. The DNA of the CDR3 is TGTGCCTGGGGGCCCCCGGGAAACTATGGCTACACCTTC. It is translated as CAWGPPGNYGYTF. The full variable domain, completed using reference TRBV30 and TRBJ1-2, is SQTIHQWPATLVQPVGSPLSLECTVEGTSNPNLYWYRQAAGRGLQLLFYSVGIGQISSEVPQNLSASRPQDRQFILSSKKLLLSDSGFYLCAWGPPGNYGYTFGSGTRLTVV.